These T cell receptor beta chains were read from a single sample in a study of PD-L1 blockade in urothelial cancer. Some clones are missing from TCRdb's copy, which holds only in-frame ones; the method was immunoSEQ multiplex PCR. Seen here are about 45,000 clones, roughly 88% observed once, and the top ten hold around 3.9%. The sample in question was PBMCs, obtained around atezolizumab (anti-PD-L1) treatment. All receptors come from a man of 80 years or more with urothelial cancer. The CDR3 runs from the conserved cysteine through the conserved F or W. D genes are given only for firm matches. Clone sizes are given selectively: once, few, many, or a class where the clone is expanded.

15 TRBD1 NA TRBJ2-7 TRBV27 TGTGCCAGCAGTAACGACGCAGGGGGCACCTACGAGCAGTACTTC CASSNDAGGTYEQYF
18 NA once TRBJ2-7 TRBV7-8 TGTGCCAGCAGCTTAGTTTTGGCTAGCGAGGGACTCTCCTACGAGCAGTACTTC CASSLVLASEGLSYEQYF
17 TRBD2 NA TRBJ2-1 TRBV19 TGTGCCAGTAGTAGACGACTAGCGGGAGGGCTAAGGAATGAGCAGTTCTTC CASSRRLAGGLRNEQFF
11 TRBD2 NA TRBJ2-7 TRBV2 TGTGCCACTTCGGGGGGTTACGAGCAGTACTTC CATSGGYEQYF
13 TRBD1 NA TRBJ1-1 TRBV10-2 TGCGCCAGCTCGGCAGGGGGCGTTTCGATGGCTTTCTTT CASSAGGVSMAFF
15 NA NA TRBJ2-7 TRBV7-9 TGTGCCAGCAGTCTGACTCCTTCAGCAACCTACGAGCAGTACTTC CASSLTPSATYEQYF
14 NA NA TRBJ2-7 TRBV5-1 TGCGCCAGCAGACCCACAGGGGGGGCCTACGAGCAGTACTTC CASRPTGGAYEQYF
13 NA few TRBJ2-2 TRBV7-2 TGTGCCAGCAGCGAGCAAGTTCCCGGGGAGCTGTTTTTT CASSEQVPGELFF
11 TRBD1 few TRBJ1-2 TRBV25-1 TGTGCCAGCAGTGAAACGGGACAGCTCTCCTTC CASSETGQLSF
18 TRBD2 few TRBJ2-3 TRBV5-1 TGCGCCAGCAGCGCCACACTAGCGGGAGGGTCAATTACAGATACGCAGTATTTT CASSATLAGGSITDTQYF